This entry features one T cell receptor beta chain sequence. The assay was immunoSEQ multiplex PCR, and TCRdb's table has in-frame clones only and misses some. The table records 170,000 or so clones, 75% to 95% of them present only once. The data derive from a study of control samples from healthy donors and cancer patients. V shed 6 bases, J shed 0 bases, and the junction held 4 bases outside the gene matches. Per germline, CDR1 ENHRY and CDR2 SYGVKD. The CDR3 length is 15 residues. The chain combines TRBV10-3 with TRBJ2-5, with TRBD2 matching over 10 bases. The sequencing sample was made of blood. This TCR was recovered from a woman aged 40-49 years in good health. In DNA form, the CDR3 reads TGTGCCATCAGCTCTAGCGGGGGACACCAAGAGACCCAGTACTTC. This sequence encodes CAISSSGGHQETQYF.